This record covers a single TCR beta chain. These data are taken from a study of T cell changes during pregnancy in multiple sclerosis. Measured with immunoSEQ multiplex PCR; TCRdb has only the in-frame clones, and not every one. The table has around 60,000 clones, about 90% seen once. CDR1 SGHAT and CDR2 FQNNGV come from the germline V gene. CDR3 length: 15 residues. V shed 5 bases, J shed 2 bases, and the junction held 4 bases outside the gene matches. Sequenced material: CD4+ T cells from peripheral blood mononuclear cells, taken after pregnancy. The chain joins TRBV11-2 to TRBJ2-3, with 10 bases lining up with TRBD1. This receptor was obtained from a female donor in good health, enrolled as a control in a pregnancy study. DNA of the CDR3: TGTGCCAGCAGCCTGGACAGGGGGTACACAGATACGCAGTATTTT. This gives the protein CASSLDRGYTDTQYF. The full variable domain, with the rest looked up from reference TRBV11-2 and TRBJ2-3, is EAGVAQSPRYKIIEKRQSVAFWCNPISGHATLYWYQQILGQGPKLLIQFQNNGVVDDSQLPKDRFSAERLKGVDSTLKIQPAKLEDSAVYLCASSLDRGYTDTQYFGPGTRLTVL.